Below, 3 T cell receptor beta chains from the same sample are listed, as sequenced in a study of T cell responses to AZD1222 COVID-19 vaccine (dated by TCRdb to the early 2020s). The sample's time point, from its label and the paper: baseline before first vaccination. The library came from the immunoSEQ multiplex PCR assay. TCRdb's version of the immuneACCESS table is confined to in-frame rearrangements and falls short of the full clone set. An unresolved V gene accounts for under half of the shortfall where checked; the remainder is of unknown origin. The sample table lists around 110,000 clones, about 90% of them with a count of one. Of the sample, over 1.5% falls within the top ten clones. The specimen comprised peripheral blood, sampled on day 0 of AZD1222 vaccination. All receptors derive from an adult in good health.

The rearrangement links TRBV24-1 to TRBJ1-4; D unresolved. This CDR3 region has 14 residues. Between the trimmed V and J ends, which lost 5 bases and 4 bases, there was a span of 10 bases. CDR1 is KGHDR and CDR2 is SFDVKD in the germline V gene. The CDR3, as DNA: TGTGCCACCAGTGTGAGCAGATTTAATGAAAAACTGTTTTTT. Translating gives CATSVSRFNEKLFF.

The V and J genes are TRBV7-8 and TRBJ1-2; D gene unclear. This CDR3 is built from 14 residues. Looked up from germline, CDR1 is SGHVS and CDR2 is FQNEAQ. Trimming pared 5 bases from V and 1 base from J, leaving 11 bases between. The CDR3: CASSLGRFNYGYTF. As DNA, the CDR3 is TGTGCCAGCAGCCTCGGGAGATTTAACTATGGCTACACCTTC.

The genes are TRBV9 and TRBJ1-2, with D unresolved. This CDR3 region has 13 residues. The V and J ends lost 0 bases and 3 bases respectively, with 6 bases between them. Germline lookup yields CDR1 SGDLS and CDR2 YYNGEE. The CDR3 nucleotides read TGTGCCAGCAGCGTAGGACGGGACTATGGCTACACCTTC. Its translation: CASSVGRDYGYTF.